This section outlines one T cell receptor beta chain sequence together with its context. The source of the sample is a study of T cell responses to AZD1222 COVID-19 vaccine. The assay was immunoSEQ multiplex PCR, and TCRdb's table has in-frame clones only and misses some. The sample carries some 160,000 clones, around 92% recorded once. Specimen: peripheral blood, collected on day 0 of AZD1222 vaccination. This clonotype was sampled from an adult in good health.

This CDR3 is CASSLFWKGSGEQYF. The CDR3 DNA sequence: TGTGCCAGCAGTTTATTTTGGAAGGGGTCAGGAGAGCAGTACTTC. The genes are TRBV28 and TRBJ2-7; weak D call: TRBD1 (5 bases). The length of the CDR3 is 15 residues. The V end lost 1 base, the J end lost 7 bases, and 17 bases lay between the germline ends. CDR1 and CDR2 (germline): MDHEN, SYDVKM.